This T cell receptor (beta chain) was obtained from a study of T cell responses to AZD1222 COVID-19 vaccine. This table comes from immunoSEQ multiplex PCR, and its TCRdb copy is limited to in-frame clones, with some not included. Of roughly 150,000 clones listed, 92% were seen once; the top ten hold under 1.2%. Study-wide results and limits: CD4 TCRs linked to vaccination spanned spike, dominating at 160-218 and 743-854. The sample set comprised mostly white British donors with more females, and clonal diversity was possibly underestimated.

Concerning this clone: Its antigen is still unknown.

CDR1 and CDR2 from the germline V gene are LNHDA and SQIVND (reference sequence). V gave up 6 bases and J gave up 2 bases, with 13 bases separating them. The CDR3 has 15 residues. This receptor was identified in an adult who received the AZD1222 COVID-19 vaccine. The chain has TRBV19 and TRBJ2-2; unclear D gene. Sequencing used peripheral blood, obtained 28 days after the second AZD1222 dose. The CDR3: CASSLLGSNTGELFF. The CDR3 coding sequence is TGTGCCAGTAGCCTCCTGGGGTCCAACACCGGGGAGCTGTTTTTT. The complete variable domain, with remaining parts taken from reference TRBV19 and TRBJ2-2, reads DGGITQSPKYLFRKEGQNVTLSCEQNLNHDAMYWYRQDPGQGLRLIYYSQIVNDFQKGDIAEGYSVSREKKESFPLTVTSAQKNPTAFYLCASSLLGSNTGELFFGEGSRLTVL.